These 23 T cell receptor beta chains originate from one sample sequenced in a study of molecular identifiers for immune sequencing clone quantification. A single record per CDR3 protein comes from TCRdb applying MiXCR to the PCR reads. The repertoire holds about 640,000 distinct CDR3 sequences, with 15% to 20% as singletons. Sequencing was carried out using naive CD8+ T cells from blood, with Jurkat cell RNA spiked in. Regarding subset: FACS-sorted CD8+CD4-CCR7+CD45RA+ naive T cells. These receptors came from a human donor in good health. Some libraries in this study had Jurkat cell RNA spiked in.

This clonotype has more than one count but fewer than ten. A much bigger clone sits one base away, suggesting this may be a read error. The chain recombines TRBV4-1 with TRBJ2-7; the D is unclear. The CDR3 length is 11 residues. Per the germline V gene, CDR1 is MGHRA and CDR2 is YSYEKL. For the CDR3, the DNA is TGCGCCAGCAGCCAAGGCCCCAAGCAGCACTTC. It is translated as CASSQGPKQHF.

On this clonotype itself: This clone may be a read error of a much larger clone one base away. The chain joins TRBV9 to TRBJ1-3; tentative D call: TRBD1 (6 bases). CDR1 is SGDLS, CDR2 YYNGEE, per germline. The CDR3 is 14 amino acids. The CDR3 spells CVSSVGGSGNTIYF. DNA of the CDR3: TGTGTCAGCAGCGTAGGGGGCTCTGGAAACACCATATATTTT.

This clonotype was counted many times. This rearrangement joins TRBV5-5 to TRBJ1-1; the match to TRBD1 covers 8 bases. The CDR3 consists of 14 residues. Trimming cost V 4 bases and J 5 bases; bases outside gene matches: 7. Germline V gene sequence: CDR1 SGHKS, CDR2 YYEKEE (reference sequence). This CDR3 reads CASSEPGGFTEAFF. In DNA form, the CDR3 reads TGTGCCAGCAGCGAACCAGGGGGCTTTACTGAAGCTTTCTTT.

This clonotype was recorded many times. J is TRBJ2-1 and V is TRBV7-2; no definite D call. Between the trimmed V and J ends, which lost 5 bases and 8 bases, there was a span of 13 bases. The CDR3 spans 13 residues. Germline loops: CDR1 SGHTA, CDR2 FQGNSA. The CDR3 spells CASSPAMTHEQFF. The CDR3 coding sequence is TGTGCCAGCAGCCCTGCCATGACCCATGAGCAGTTCTTC.

This CDR3 reads CASSQYTQETQYF. CDR3 nucleotide sequence: TGTGCCAGTAGTCAGTACACCCAAGAGACCCAGTACTTC. V gene TRBV19 combines with J gene TRBJ2-5; D remains ambiguous. V was pared by 5 bases and J by 1 base, with 8 bases between. The CDR3 runs 13 residues. Germline loops: CDR1 LNHDA, CDR2 SQIVND (reference sequence).

V gene TRBV5-5 combines with J gene TRBJ2-2; D is unresolved. The CDR3 length is 14 residues. Germline CDR1 reads SGHKS; CDR2 reads YYEKEE (reference sequence). V was trimmed by 5 bases and J by 0 bases, leaving 8 bases between them. The CDR3 bases are TGTGCCAGCAGGAGACTCGCGAACACCGGGGAGCTGTTTTTT. Protein product: CASRRLANTGELFF.

This clonotype was found many times. The chain links TRBV4-1 to TRBJ2-1, with D perhaps TRBD2 (6 bases). Germline loops: CDR1 MGHRA, CDR2 YSYEKL. Trimming removed 4 bases at V and 9 bases at J, with 13 bases between. The CDR3 consists of 13 residues. CDR3 residues: CASSREAGFEQFF. The CDR3, as DNA: TGCGCCAGCAGCCGAGAGGCGGGGTTTGAGCAGTTCTTC.

In its sample, this clonotype was seen many times. This rearrangement joins TRBV7-6 to TRBJ2-6; no reliable D call. Between the trimmed V and J ends, which lost 2 bases and 2 bases, there was a span of 13 bases. Per germline, CDR1 SGHVS and CDR2 FNYEAQ. This CDR3 spans 17 amino acids. CDR3 region: CASSLPITQTGANVLTF. CDR3 in DNA: TGTGCCAGCAGCTTACCAATAACTCAAACTGGGGCCAACGTCCTGACTTTC.

This clonotype was found many times. The gene calls are TRBV7-9 and TRBJ2-7; 7 bases line up with TRBD2. There are 15 residues in the CDR3. With V trimmed by 5 bases and J by 3 bases, 10 bases remained unmatched. Germline CDR1 reads SEHNR; CDR2 reads FQNEAQ (reference sequence). The CDR3 loop reads CASSPPGGLDYEQYF. DNA of the CDR3: TGTGCCAGCAGCCCCCCCGGGGGGTTGGACTACGAGCAGTACTTC.

This clonotype was picked up many times. The CDR3 is CASSQSGNPQHF. The CDR3 bases are TGTGCCAGCAGTCAATCAGGTAACCCCCAGCATTTT. The V and J genes are TRBV28 and TRBJ1-5, with D hard to call. Germline V gives CDR1 MDHEN, CDR2 SYDVKM. The germline V and J ends were trimmed by 5 bases and 10 bases, with 12 bases remaining between them. The CDR3 runs to 12 residues.

As DNA, the CDR3 is TGTGCCTGGGGTGGATGGGGTAACTGGGGGGCGAAAGCTGGGGCCAACGTCCTGACTTTC. This translates into CAWGGWGNWGAKAGANVLTF. The rearrangement joins TRBV30 to TRBJ2-6; D may be TRBD1 or TRBD2 (6 bases each). The CDR3 runs 20 residues. Germline loops: CDR1 GTSNPN, CDR2 SVGIG (reference sequence). Trimming stripped 5 bases from V and 2 bases from J, with 28 bases between.

The chain carries TRBV7-9 and TRBJ2-1; TRBD2 matches 9 bases. V shed 4 bases and J 4 bases; nucleotides not matched to a gene: 5. The germline V gene has CDR1 SEHNR and CDR2 FQNEAQ (reference sequence). The CDR3 runs 15 residues. In nucleotides, the CDR3 is TGTGCCAGCAGCTCCCATAGCGGGAGATACAATGAGCAGTTCTTC. It codes for CASSSHSGRYNEQFF.

The CDR3 loop reads CASSPVWGARGEKLFF. The CDR3 DNA reads TGTGCCAGCAGCCCAGTTTGGGGGGCGAGGGGCGAAAAACTGTTTTTT. The gene calls are TRBV7-8 and TRBJ1-4, with TRBD1 as a possible D gene (6 bases). The V end was cut by 5 bases, the J end by 8 bases, with 21 bases between. The CDR3 totals 16 residues. From germline, CDR1 is SGHVS and CDR2 FQNEAQ.

This clonotype was counted many times. The gene calls are TRBV2 and TRBJ1-5, with 12 bases matching TRBD1. Looked up from germline, CDR1 is SNHLY and CDR2 is FYNNEI. With V trimmed by 6 bases and J by 6 bases, 6 bases remained unmatched. The CDR3 loop spans 15 amino acids. The DNA for the CDR3 is TGTGCCAGCAGACCGGGACAGGGGGCGATTCAGCCCCAGCATTTT. Residues: CASRPGQGAIQPQHF.

This clonotype was picked up many times. This sequence joins TRBV7-9 and TRBJ1-5; 7 bases fit TRBD1. The germline V gene has CDR1 SEHNR and CDR2 FQNEAQ (reference sequence). This CDR3 is 14 amino acids long. J was trimmed by 3 bases and V by 6 bases; bases with no gene match: 5. CDR3 in DNA: TGTGCCAGCAGTCACACAGGGGTCAATCAGCCCCAGCATTTT. This translates into CASSHTGVNQPQHF.

This clonotype was recorded many times. The chain uses TRBV24-1 and TRBJ2-1; TRBD1 or TRBD2 may be the D gene (5 bases each). Germline lookup yields CDR1 KGHDR and CDR2 SFDVKD. Trimming cost V 4 bases and J 8 bases, with 11 bases left between them. CDR3 length: 13 residues. The CDR3 sequence: CATSEALGDEQFF. The CDR3 DNA reads TGTGCCACCAGTGAGGCGTTGGGGGATGAGCAGTTCTTC.

This clonotype was found many times. The V gene is TRBV9, the J gene TRBJ1-1; unclear D gene. The CDR3 loop spans 12 amino acids. Per germline, CDR1 SGDLS and CDR2 YYNGEE. Deletions cut 3 bases from V and 3 bases from J, with 6 bases between. The CDR3 DNA reads as TGTGCCAGCAGCGAGCAGGACACTGAAGCTTTCTTT. Amino acid sequence: CASSEQDTEAFF.

With regard to this clonotype: A read error is possible here, since a much larger clone lies one base away. This chain connects TRBV19 to TRBJ1-5, with D possibly being TRBD1 (5 bases). The CDR3 runs 17 residues. V was trimmed by 6 bases and J by 6 bases, leaving 24 bases between them. Per germline, CDR1 LNHDA and CDR2 SQIVND (reference sequence). The CDR3 sequence: CASSPTYRAGQGQPQHF. CDR3 nucleotide sequence: TGTGCCAGTAGCCCTACCTACCGGGCAGGGCAGGGTCAGCCCCAGCATTTT. Filled out from reference TRBV19 and TRBJ1-5, the complete variable domain reads DGGITQSPKYLFRKEGQNVTLSCEQNLNHDAMYWYRQDPGQGLRLIYYSQIVNDFQKGDIAEGYSVSREKKESFPLTVTSAQKNPTAFYLCASSPTYRAGQGQPQHFGDGTRLSIL.

This clonotype came up many times. The chain carries TRBV29-1 and TRBJ2-1; weak D call: TRBD1 (5 bases). With 5 bases removed from V and 3 bases from J, the gap between germline ends came to 20 bases. The CDR3 runs 16 residues. Looked up from germline, CDR1 is SQVTM and CDR2 is ANQGSEA. The CDR3 sequence is CSVKMTLATVYNEQFF. DNA of the CDR3: TGCAGCGTTAAAATGACCTTGGCGACAGTCTACAATGAGCAGTTCTTC.

This clonotype was seen more than once but under ten times. V is TRBV5-1 and J is TRBJ2-2, with D perhaps matching TRBD2 (5 bases). The CDR3 totals 19 residues. The V end lost 6 bases, the J end lost 0 bases, and 24 bases lay between the germline ends. CDR1 SGHRS and CDR2 YFSETQ come from the germline V gene. The CDR3: CASNPGRGTYLTNTGELFF. CDR3 sequence (DNA): TGCGCCAGCAACCCCGGCCGGGGTACTTACCTCACGAACACCGGGGAGCTGTTTTTT.

This clonotype was seen a handful of times. The rearrangement links TRBV19 to TRBJ2-1; 13 bases line up with TRBD2. The CDR3 is 16 amino acids. Germline-derived CDR1 and CDR2 are LNHDA and SQIVND (reference sequence). J was trimmed by 6 bases and V by 3 bases; bases with no gene match: 5. The CDR3 loop reads CASSIAGLAGLNEQFF. CDR3 in DNA: TGTGCCAGTAGTATTGCGGGACTAGCGGGACTCAATGAGCAGTTCTTC.

Turning to this clonotype: This may be a read error: a much more frequent sequence differs by one nucleotide. The rearrangement links TRBV6-2 or TRBV6-3 to TRBJ2-3; D unresolved. The CDR3 contains 14 residues. Germline assignment: CDR1 MNHEY and CDR2 SVGEGT. With 2 bases removed from V and 2 bases from J, the gap between germline ends came to 8 bases. The CDR3 DNA sequence: TGTGCCAGCAGTTACGCGAGTGACACAGATACGCAGTATTTT. Encoded protein: CASSYASDTDTQYF.

This clonotype was seen a few times. In DNA, the CDR3 is TGTGCCAGTAGTCCCCAGGGTGACTATGGCTACACCTTC. It codes for CASSPQGDYGYTF. The chain uses TRBV19 and TRBJ1-2, with a weak D call TRBD1 (5 bases). The germline V and J ends were trimmed by 5 bases and 3 bases, with 10 bases remaining between them. From germline, CDR1 is LNHDA and CDR2 SQIVND (reference sequence). CDR3 length: 13 amino acids.